These 9 T cell receptor beta chains originate from one sample sequenced in a study of OX40 agonist ivuxolimab in advanced cancers. Measured with immunoSEQ multiplex PCR; TCRdb has only the in-frame clones, and not every one. The sample contains tens of thousands of clones, roughly 80% of which appear only once. The sequenced sample was CD4+ or CD8+ T cells sorted from blood, obtained in a trial of the OX40 agonist ivuxolimab. The source of these receptors is an adult with an advanced solid tumor such as melanoma, head and neck, liver or kidney cancer.

The CDR3 nucleotides are TGTGCCAGCAGCTTAGCCGGACAGGGTGGTAGTGAAAAACTGTTTTTT. Translated: CASSLAGQGGSEKLFF. The chain joins TRBV7-6 to TRBJ1-4; 8 bases fit TRBD1. The CDR3 consists of 16 residues. With 0 bases clipped from V and 7 bases from J, the junction kept 7 bases outside the gene matches. Germline lookup yields CDR1 SGHVS and CDR2 FNYEAQ. The full variable domain, completed using reference TRBV7-6 and TRBJ1-4, is GAGVSQSPRYKVTKRGQDVALRCDPISGHVSLYWYRQALGQGPEFLTYFNYEAQQDKSGLPNDRFSAERPEGSISTLTIQRTEQRDSAMYRCASSLAGQGGSEKLFFGSGTQLSVL.

This rearrangement joins TRBV11-2 to TRBJ1-1; 7 bases map to TRBD1. The V gene end was trimmed by 7 bases and the J gene end by 0 bases; junction bases not matched to a gene: 5. This CDR3 has 14 amino acids. Germline CDR1 and CDR2: SGHAT and FQNNGV. Here the CDR3 DNA reads TGTGCCAGCATGCCGGGACAGATGAACACTGAAGCTTTCTTT. This codes for CASMPGQMNTEAFF. The full variable domain, in which reference TRBV11-2 and TRBJ1-1 provide the parts outside the CDR3, is EAGVAQSPRYKIIEKRQSVAFWCNPISGHATLYWYQQILGQGPKLLIQFQNNGVVDDSQLPKDRFSAERLKGVDSTLKIQPAKLEDSAVYLCASMPGQMNTEAFFGQGTRLTVV.

On this clone itself: Different DNA sequences within this sample yield the same CDR3. The J gene is TRBJ2-1, the V gene TRBV28; TRBD2 aligns across 7 bases. The trim removed 7 bases at V and 6 bases at J, leaving 6 bases unmatched. The CDR3 consists of 13 residues. CDR1 is MDHEN and CDR2 is SYDVKM in the germline V gene. The CDR3 DNA sequence: TGTGCCAGCAATATAGCGGGCCGCAATGAGCAGTTCTTC. It yields the protein CASNIAGRNEQFF.

The chain combines TRBV7-9 with TRBJ1-6; a weak D match, TRBD1 (5 bases). The CDR3 contains 15 residues. Trimming stripped 1 base from V and 7 bases from J, with 11 bases between. From germline, CDR1 is SEHNR and CDR2 FQNEAQ (reference sequence). As DNA, the CDR3 is TGTGCCAGCAGCTTAGAGATAGAGGGGAATTCACCCCTCCACTTT. This gives the protein CASSLEIEGNSPLHF.

The rearrangement uses TRBV7-2 and TRBJ1-2; D possibly corresponds to TRBD1 (5 bases). The CDR3 has 13 amino acids. Per the germline V gene, CDR1 is SGHTA and CDR2 is FQGNSA. The germline V and J ends were trimmed by 1 base and 3 bases, with 6 bases remaining between them. The CDR3 loop reads CASSLVGDYGYTF. The CDR3 bases are TGTGCCAGCAGCTTAGTAGGGGACTATGGCTACACCTTC. The whole variable domain, filled in from reference TRBV7-2 and TRBJ1-2, reads GAGVSQSPSNKVTEKGKDVELRCDPISGHTALYWYRQSLGQGLEFLIYFQGNSAPDKSGLPSDRFSAERTGGSVSTLTIQRTQQEDSAVYLCASSLVGDYGYTFGSGTRLTVV.

The V call is TRBV11-2, the J call TRBJ1-5; 8 nucleotides agree with TRBD1. CDR3 length: 15 residues. The trim removed 5 bases at V and 4 bases at J, leaving 7 bases unmatched. Per the germline V gene, CDR1 is SGHAT and CDR2 is FQNNGV. Here the CDR3 DNA reads TGTGCCAGCAGCCCGCGGACAGGGTTGAATCAGCCCCAGCATTTT. Translation gives CASSPRTGLNQPQHF.

This sequence joins TRBV6-6 and TRBJ2-7, with unresolved D. The CDR3 totals 14 residues. V lost 7 bases and J 0 bases, leaving 13 bases between the germline ends. CDR1 is MNHNY and CDR2 is SVGAGI in the germline V gene (reference sequence). Written as DNA, the CDR3 is TGTGCCAGCACACGTTGGCCGGGCTCCTACGAGCAGTACTTC. Translated, it gives CASTRWPGSYEQYF.

The chain joins TRBV6-5 to TRBJ2-2; 8 bases line up with TRBD1. Germline assignment: CDR1 MNHEY and CDR2 SVGAGI. The V segment lost 7 bases and the J segment 5 bases; nucleotides outside the gene matches: 9. The CDR3 extends over 15 amino acids. The CDR3: CASTQGAVYTGELFF. The CDR3 nucleotides read TGTGCCAGCACTCAGGGGGCTGTTTATACCGGGGAGCTGTTTTTT.

This clone was picked up one time. The rearrangement uses TRBV7-2 and TRBJ2-3; TRBD2 agrees at 7 bases. The CDR3 is made up of 15 amino acids. Germline V gene lookup returns CDR1 SGHTA and CDR2 FQGNSA. V gave up 1 base and J gave up 2 bases; unmatched junction bases: 3. The CDR3 loop reads CASSLVGGNTDTQYF. The CDR3 nucleotides read TGTGCCAGCAGCTTAGTGGGGGGGAACACAGATACGCAGTATTTT.